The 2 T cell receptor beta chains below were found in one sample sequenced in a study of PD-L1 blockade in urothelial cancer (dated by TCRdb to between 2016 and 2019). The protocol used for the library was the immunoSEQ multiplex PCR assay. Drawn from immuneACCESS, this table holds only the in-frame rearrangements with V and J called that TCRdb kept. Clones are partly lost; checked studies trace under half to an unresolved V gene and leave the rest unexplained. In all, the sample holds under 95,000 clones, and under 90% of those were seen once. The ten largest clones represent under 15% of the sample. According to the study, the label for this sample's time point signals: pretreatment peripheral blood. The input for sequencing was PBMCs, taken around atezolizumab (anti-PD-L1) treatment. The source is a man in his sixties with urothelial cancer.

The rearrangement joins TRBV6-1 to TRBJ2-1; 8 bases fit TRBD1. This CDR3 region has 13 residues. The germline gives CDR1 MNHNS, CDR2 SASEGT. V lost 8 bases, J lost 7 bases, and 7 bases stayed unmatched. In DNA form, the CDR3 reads TGTGCCAGCGGCGGACAGGGTAGGAATGAGCAGTTCTTC. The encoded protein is CASGGQGRNEQFF.

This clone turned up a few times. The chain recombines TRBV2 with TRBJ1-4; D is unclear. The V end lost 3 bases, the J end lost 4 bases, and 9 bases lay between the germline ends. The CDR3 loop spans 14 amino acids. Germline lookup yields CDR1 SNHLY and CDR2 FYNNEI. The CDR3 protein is CASSEWGGNEKLFF. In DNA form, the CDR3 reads TGTGCCAGCAGTGAGTGGGGAGGTAATGAAAAACTGTTTTTT.